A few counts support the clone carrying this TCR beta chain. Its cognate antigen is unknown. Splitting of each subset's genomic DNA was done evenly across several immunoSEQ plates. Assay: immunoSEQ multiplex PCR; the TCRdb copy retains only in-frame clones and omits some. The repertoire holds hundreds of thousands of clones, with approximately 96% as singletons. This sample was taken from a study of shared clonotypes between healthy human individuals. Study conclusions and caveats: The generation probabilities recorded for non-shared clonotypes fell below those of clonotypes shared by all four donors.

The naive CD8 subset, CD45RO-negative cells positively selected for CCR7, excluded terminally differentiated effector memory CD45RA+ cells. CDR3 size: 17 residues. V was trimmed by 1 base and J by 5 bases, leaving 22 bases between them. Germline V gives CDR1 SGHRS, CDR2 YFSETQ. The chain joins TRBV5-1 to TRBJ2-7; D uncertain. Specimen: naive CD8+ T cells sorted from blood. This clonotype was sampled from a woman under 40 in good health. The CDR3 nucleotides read TGCGCCAGCAGCTTGCATGCATCGGAAACACTAAGAGACGAGCAGTACTTC. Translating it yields CASSLHASETLRDEQYF.